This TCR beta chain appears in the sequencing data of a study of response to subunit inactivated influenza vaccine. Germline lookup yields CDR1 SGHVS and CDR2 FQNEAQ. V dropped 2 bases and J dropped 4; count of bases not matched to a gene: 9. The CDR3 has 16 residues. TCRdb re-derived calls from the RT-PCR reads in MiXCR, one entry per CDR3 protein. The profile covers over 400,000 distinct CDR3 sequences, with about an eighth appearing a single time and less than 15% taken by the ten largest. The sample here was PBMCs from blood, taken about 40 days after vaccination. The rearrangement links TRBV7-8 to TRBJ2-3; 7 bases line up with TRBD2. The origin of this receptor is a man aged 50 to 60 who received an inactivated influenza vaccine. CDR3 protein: CASSLRGGTTADTQYF. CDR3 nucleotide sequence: TGTGCCAGCAGCTTAAGGGGCGGGACTACCGCAGATACGCAGTATTTT.